A selection of T cell receptor beta chains follows, all from one sample in a study of blood T cell repertoires in COVID-19. Assay: immunoSEQ multiplex PCR; the TCRdb copy retains only in-frame clones and omits some. The top ten hold 0.7% to 1% of the sample, which has roughly 480,000 clones, 89% seen once. Specimen: peripheral blood. These receptors were taken from a man aged 18 to 29 with COVID-19, enrolled during active disease. Both conserved end residues are part of each CDR3. A D gene is named only where the DNA matches it firmly. Only some rows state a clone size, as once, few, many or a class for expanded clones.

clone_size j_call d_call v_call cdr3_nt cdr3_aa
few TRBJ1-3 . TRBV11-3 TGTGCCAGCAGTAGGTCAGGGTTATTTGGAAACACCATATATTTT CASSRSGLFGNTIYF
. TRBJ2-7 . TRBV5-1 TGCGCCAGCAGCTTGGCTGTGTCCTACGAGCAGTACTTC CASSLAVSYEQYF
. TRBJ1-1 . TRBV5-1 TGCGCCAGCAGCTTTCAGGTAGGAGGGAACACTGAAGCTTTCTTT CASSFQVGGNTEAFF
. TRBJ2-7 . TRBV27 TGTGCCAGCAGTTTCGTAGGAGGGGAAGAAAGCTCCTACGAGCAGTACTTC CASSFVGGEESSYEQYF
. TRBJ1-5 . TRBV2 TGTGCCAGCAGTGTGGGGAGAAGCAATCAGCCCCAGCATTTT CASSVGRSNQPQHF
. TRBJ1-5 . TRBV21-1 TGTGCCAGCAGCATGAGGGGGACAGCTAGCAATCAGCCCCAGCATTTT CASSMRGTASNQPQHF
once TRBJ2-1 TRBD1 TRBV24-1 TGTGCCACCAGTGACCTGGGACAGGGCTATGAGCAGTTCTTC CATSDLGQGYEQFF
. TRBJ1-2 TRBD1 TRBV5-6 TGTGCCAGCAGCTCGGACAGGGGGCTTTATGGCTACACCTTC CASSSDRGLYGYTF
. TRBJ2-3 . TRBV12-5 TGTGCTAGTGTCGGGGCGCAGTATTTT CASVGAQYF
. TRBJ2-1 . TRBV3-1/TRBV3-2 TGTGCCAGCAGCCAAGATGTGGCACTAGCAGTCTACAATGAGCAGTTCTTC CASSQDVALAVYNEQFF
. TRBJ1-2 . TRBV3-1/TRBV3-2 TGTGCCAGCAGCTTCGGGCCGCGGGCTGGCTACACCTTC CASSFGPRAGYTF
. TRBJ1-2 . TRBV6-5 TGTGCCAGCAGTTACGCCGTAAACTCACCCTATGGCTACACCTTC CASSYAVNSPYGYTF
. TRBJ2-1 . TRBV29-1 TGCAGCGTTGACAGGGGATTTTACAATGAGCAGTTCTTC CSVDRGFYNEQFF
. TRBJ2-1 . TRBV18 TGTGCCAGCTCACCATCTATCAGGTCCTACAATGAGCAGTTCTTC CASSPSIRSYNEQFF
. TRBJ2-1 TRBD2 TRBV18 TGTGCCAGCTCCACCGACGTAGCGGGAGTCAGGAATGAGCAGTTCTTC CASSTDVAGVRNEQFF
. TRBJ2-1 TRBD2 TRBV20-1 TGCAGTGCTAGTACCGCTAGCGGGAGTTACTACAATGAGCAGTTCTTC CSASTASGSYYNEQFF
. TRBJ2-5 TRBD2 TRBV5-6 TGTGCCAGCAGCCAATCGGGACTAGTAGGCGAGACCCAGTACTTC CASSQSGLVGETQYF
. TRBJ1-5 . TRBV2 TGTGCCAGCACCGACACGGGGGGTTTCAATCAGCCCCAGCATTTT CASTDTGGFNQPQHF
. TRBJ2-3 TRBD2 TRBV10-1 TGCGCCAGCAGTGAGGGACTAGCGGCCACAGATACGCAGTATTTT CASSEGLAATDTQYF
. TRBJ2-2 TRBD2 TRBV7-9 TGTGCCAGCAGCTTATACCTAGCGGGAGCGGGCGGGGAGCTGTTTTTT CASSLYLAGAGGELFF
. TRBJ2-1 TRBD2 TRBV9 TGTGCCAGCAGCATGAGCGGGAGGAGCTCCTACAATGAGCAGTTCTTC CASSMSGRSSYNEQFF
. TRBJ2-7 . TRBV5-1 TGCGCCAGCAGCTTGGTAGGCAGGCTCGTGGACGAGCAGTACTTC CASSLVGRLVDEQYF
. TRBJ1-1 . TRBV5-1 TGCGCCAGCAGCTTGGGTCAGGATGCTGAAGCTTTCTTT CASSLGQDAEAFF
. TRBJ1-2 TRBD1 TRBV5-1 TGCGCCAGCAGCTTGATTGGGACCGGGACAGGTCCAACTGGGGGCTACACCTTC CASSLIGTGTGPTGGYTF
. TRBJ1-1 TRBD1 TRBV6-5 TGTGCCAGCAGCCTCACCGGGACAGTGAACACTGAAGCTTTCTTT CASSLTGTVNTEAFF
. TRBJ2-4 TRBD1 TRBV10-1 TGCGCCAGCAGTGAGGGGACAGGGGCAGGGGAAAACATTCAGTACTTC CASSEGTGAGENIQYF
. TRBJ1-2 TRBD1 TRBV5-1 TGCGCCAGCAGCCGGGGACAGGGGGCCACCTATGGCTACACCTTC CASSRGQGATYGYTF
. TRBJ1-1 . TRBV7-9 TGTGCCAGCAGCCCCCTCTCGAACACTGAAGCTTTCTTT CASSPLSNTEAFF
. TRBJ1-5 . TRBV10-3 TGTGCCATCAGTGAGGCGGGGGACATCCATCAGCCCCAGCATTTT CAISEAGDIHQPQHF
. TRBJ2-1 TRBD2 TRBV14 TGTGCCAGCAGCCAAGTGGTAGCGGGGGGGCCGGATGAGCAGTTCTTC CASSQVVAGGPDEQFF
. TRBJ2-1 TRBD2 TRBV5-1 TGCGCCAGCAGTAGCGGGGGTTTTTCCAATGAGCAGTTCTTC CASSSGGFSNEQFF
few TRBJ2-2 TRBD2 TRBV9 TGTGCCAGCAGCCCCGGGAAGCGGGAGGACCCCGGGGAGCTGTTTTTT CASSPGKREDPGELFF
. TRBJ1-2 TRBD1 TRBV9 TGTGCCAGCAGCGCACAAAGGGGGCGAGGCTACACCTTC CASSAQRGRGYTF
once TRBJ1-6 TRBD1 TRBV19 TGTGCCAGTAGTTACCGACAGGGGCCGAGTTCACCCCTCCACTTT CASSYRQGPSSPLHF
. TRBJ2-5 . TRBV13 TGTGCCAGCAGGTCGGCGGCAGACCTGGAGACCCAGTACTTC CASRSAADLETQYF
. TRBJ2-7 TRBD2 TRBV3-1/TRBV3-2 TGTGCCAGCAGCCAAGGGGTATTAGCGGGGAATTACGAGCAGTACTTC CASSQGVLAGNYEQYF
. TRBJ2-7 TRBD2 TRBV19 TGTGCCAGTAGTAACAGCGGGAGGGCCGAGCAGTACTTC CASSNSGRAEQYF
. TRBJ1-1 . TRBV12-3/TRBV12-4 TGTGCCAGCAGGCCGGACTCCTACACTGAAGCTTTCTTT CASRPDSYTEAFF
. TRBJ2-3 . TRBV5-1 TGCGCCAGCAGCACCCGCGAAAGTAGTCATACGCAGTATTTT CASSTRESSHTQYF
. TRBJ2-7 . TRBV11-3 TGTGCCAGCAGCTTAGAGAGCGGGTTATACGAGCAGTACTTC CASSLESGLYEQYF
. TRBJ2-1 TRBD2 TRBV2 TGTGCCAGCAGTGATGCGGGGGGGCCCCGTAATGAGCAGTTCTTC CASSDAGGPRNEQFF
. TRBJ2-3 . TRBV7-2 TGTGCCAGCAGCTTAAAGTATCGCGGTTTCACAGATACGCAGTATTTT CASSLKYRGFTDTQYF
. TRBJ2-1 TRBD1 TRBV24-1 TGTGCCACCAGTGACCCCGACAGGGCCGATGAGCAGTTCTTC CATSDPDRADEQFF
. TRBJ2-7 . TRBV9 TGTGCCAGCAGCGTAGGGGATCAGCGGTTCCCCAGCGAGCAGTACTTC CASSVGDQRFPSEQYF
. TRBJ2-5 . TRBV7-6 TGTGCCAGCAGCTTACGCGGGGGCCGATTCCCGGAGACCCAGTACTTC CASSLRGGRFPETQYF
few TRBJ1-6 TRBD1 TRBV2 TGTGCCAGCAGCGGACAGGGGGCTGAGTCACCCCTCCACTTT CASSGQGAESPLHF
. TRBJ2-5 . TRBV3-1/TRBV3-2 TGTGCCAGCAGCCAAGGAGTGGCGGGGGCAGGGGAGACCCAGTACTTC CASSQGVAGAGETQYF
. TRBJ1-1 . TRBV14 TGTGCCAGCAGCCAAGATGTCCAGGGCACTGAAGCTTTCTTT CASSQDVQGTEAFF
. TRBJ2-1 TRBD2 TRBV6-1 TGTGCCAGCAGTGGATGGAGCGGGGGGACACTCAATGAGCAGTTCTTC CASSGWSGGTLNEQFF
. TRBJ2-3 . TRBV14 TGTGCCAGCAGCCGGAGAGGGGACTTTCATATGGATACGCAGTATTTT CASSRRGDFHMDTQYF
. TRBJ1-2 TRBD1 TRBV6-5 TGTGCCAGCGGGACAGGGAGGGGCTATGGCTACACCTTC CASGTGRGYGYTF
. TRBJ2-7 TRBD1 TRBV14 TGTGCCAGCAGCCGGGACAGGGGGGACGAGCAGTACTTC CASSRDRGDEQYF
. TRBJ1-4 . TRBV5-1 TGCGCCAGCAGCTTGGGACGGAGCTTTAATGAAAAACTGTTTTTT CASSLGRSFNEKLFF
. TRBJ1-3 TRBD1 TRBV12-5 TGTGCTAGTGGTTTGACCCGGACAGGATCTGGAAACACCATATATTTT CASGLTRTGSGNTIYF
. TRBJ2-7 TRBD2 TRBV7-3 TGTGCCAGCAGCTTATCCCAACCTAGCGGGATTGGGGAGCAGTACTTC CASSLSQPSGIGEQYF
. TRBJ2-5 TRBD1 TRBV2 TGTGCCAGCAGTGGAGACAGGGGGCAAGAGACCCAGTACTTC CASSGDRGQETQYF
. TRBJ1-1 . TRBV3-1/TRBV3-2 TGTGCCAGCAGCCAATCCAGGACAGACATGAACACTGAAGCTTTCTTT CASSQSRTDMNTEAFF
. TRBJ1-2 TRBD1 TRBV13 TGTGCCAGCAGCCTTCGGACAGGGGGCAATGGCTACACCTTC CASSLRTGGNGYTF